One sample yielded the 9 T cell receptor beta chains listed below, sequenced in a study of Tregs in tolerant kidney transplant recipients. Related graft donors supplied nonmyeloablative bone marrow transplants, and mixed chimerism was transient. Assay used: immunoSEQ multiplex PCR; TCRdb lists only in-frame clones, some missing. The data contain tens of thousands of clones, about 91% of them singletons. The sequences come from CD8+ T cells from blood (PBMCs), collected 24 months after the transplant. These receptors originate from a human patient who received a combined kidney and bone marrow transplant. The graft donor may be the source of some T cells.

This clone was seen just once. The chain employs TRBV7-7 and TRBJ2-2; TRBD2 matches at 11 bases. The CDR3 has 14 residues. With 10 bases clipped from V and 6 bases from J, the junction kept 7 bases outside the gene matches. From germline, CDR1 is SSHAT and CDR2 FNYEAQ (reference sequence). CDR3 loop: CAIPASGRSGELFF. As DNA, the CDR3 is TGTGCCATCCCGGCTAGCGGGAGGTCCGGGGAGCTGTTTTTT.

This clone appeared a few times. The chain combines TRBV7-8 with TRBJ2-7; 8 bases align to TRBD2. CDR3 length equals 16 residues. Per germline, CDR1 SGHVS and CDR2 FQNEAQ. The trim removed 5 bases at V and 3 bases at J, leaving 12 bases unmatched. DNA of the CDR3: TGTGCCAGCAGCCCGGAGGAGCGGGGGCTAGACTACGAGCAGTACTTC. Its protein product is CASSPEERGLDYEQYF.

Concerning this clone: This sample includes further DNA sequences coding for the same CDR3. The V and J genes are TRBV29-1 and TRBJ1-2; 8 bases match TRBD1. The trim removed 3 bases at V and 0 bases at J, leaving 0 bases unmatched. The CDR3 has 13 amino acids. CDR1 SQVTM and CDR2 ANQGSEA come from the germline V gene. Written as DNA, the CDR3 is TGCAGCGTTGACAGGGGGCCTAACTATGGCTACACCTTC. Translated, it gives CSVDRGPNYGYTF.

This clone was seen only once. V and J are TRBV7-9 and TRBJ2-3; D is undetermined. The ends were cut back, 3 bases at V and 4 bases at J, with 5 bases in the middle. Germline loops: CDR1 SEHNR, CDR2 FQNEAQ (reference sequence). The CDR3 contains 12 residues. The CDR3 region is CASSFGSDTQYF. Written as DNA, the CDR3 is TGTGCCAGCAGCTTCGGGTCAGATACGCAGTATTTT.

The V and J genes are TRBV7-6 and TRBJ1-1, with D possibly being TRBD1 (5 bases). Germline V gene sequence: CDR1 SGHVS, CDR2 FNYEAQ. V was cut by 1 base and J by 5 bases, with 14 bases left in between. This CDR3 contains 15 residues. The CDR3 bases are TGTGCCAGCAGCTTAGAGGAAGGGGTTTGGACTGAAGCTTTCTTT. Amino acids: CASSLEEGVWTEAFF.

The rearrangement joins TRBV15 to TRBJ2-5; no firm D call. The V end was cut by 1 base, the J end by 7 bases, with 7 bases between. This CDR3 is built from 12 residues. Germline lookup yields CDR1 LNHNV and CDR2 YYDKDF (reference sequence). The CDR3 DNA reads TGTGCCACCAGCAGAGGTTGGGCGACCCAGTACTTC. Translation: CATSRGWATQYF.

Points on this clone: Relative to the germline gene, one junction end is altered; a read error may explain this. This sequence joins TRBV7-9 and TRBJ1-2; the match to TRBD1 covers 7 bases. The germline CDR1 and CDR2 sequences are SEHNR and FQNEAQ (reference sequence). The CDR3 totals 17 residues. The chain's CDR3 is CASSYGQAAGRPYGYPF. DNA for the CDR3: TGTGCCAGCAGCTACGGACAGGCCGCGGGTAGACCTTATGGCTACCCCTTC. The full variable domain, completed using reference TRBV7-9 and TRBJ1-2, is DTGVSQNPRHKITKRGQNVTFRCDPISEHNRLYWYRQTLGQGPEFLTYFQNEAQLEKSRLLSDRFSAERPKGSFSTLEIQRTEQGDSAMYLCASSYGQAAGRPYGYPFGSGTRLTVV.

The V and J genes are TRBV27 and TRBJ1-2; D unresolved. V was cut by 5 bases and J by 4 bases, with 11 bases left in between. From germline, CDR1 is MNHEY and CDR2 SMNVEV (reference sequence). CDR3 size: 13 residues. The CDR3, as DNA: TGTGCCAGCAGTCCGCTACCCCCCTATGGCTACACCTTC. It is translated as CASSPLPPYGYTF.

The chain joins TRBV13 to TRBJ2-7, with TRBD2 matching 8 bases. The CDR3 has 14 amino acids. V gave up 4 bases and J gave up 3 bases; unmatched junction bases: 5. Per germline, CDR1 PRHDT and CDR2 FYEKMQ (reference sequence). CDR3 sequence: CASSSRLALYEQYF. CDR3 nucleotide sequence: TGTGCCAGCAGCTCAAGACTAGCGCTCTACGAGCAGTACTTC.